One and the same sample provided the 28 T cell receptor beta chains below, sequenced in a study of CD8+ T cells in alopecia areata. The treatment was: oral pan-JAK inhibitor, 5-10 mg twice daily. cDNA reverse transcribed from extracted RNA served as the sequencing template. Clones were sequenced by immunoSEQ multiplex PCR, and TCRdb holds only the in-frame ones, with some missing. The sample holds under 150,000 clones, roughly 82% seen once. The material was CD8+ T cells sorted from blood, obtained at week 4, from a patient treated with tofacitinib. The receptor set was obtained from a human donor with alopecia areata.

J is TRBJ1-3 and V is TRBV15; D is uncertain. Per germline, CDR1 LNHNV and CDR2 YYDKDF (reference sequence). Trimming shortened V by 5 bases and J by 4 bases, and 9 bases separated the two germline ends. The CDR3 runs 13 residues. Here the CDR3 DNA reads TGTGCCACCAGCCGGTTCCAAGGAAACACCATATATTTT. Amino acids: CATSRFQGNTIYF.

The chain has TRBV29-1 and TRBJ1-2; no clear D gene. Germline CDR1 and CDR2: SQVTM and ANQGSEA. CDR3 size: 13 residues. The germline V and J ends were trimmed by 4 bases and 2 bases, with 11 bases remaining between them. The CDR3: CSVGSNSNYGYTF. The CDR3 DNA reads TGCAGCGTTGGGAGCAACTCCAACTATGGCTACACCTTC.

This clone occurred once. V usage is TRBV7-9 and J usage is TRBJ2-3, with no clear D. V dropped 6 bases and J dropped 5 bases, with 27 bases sitting between them. Germline CDR1 and CDR2: SEHNR and FQNEAQ (reference sequence). This CDR3 contains 18 residues. This CDR3 is CASSTPSLAPEVKDTQYF. CDR3 DNA: TGTGCCAGCAGTACGCCTTCGCTGGCACCTGAGGTCAAAGATACGCAGTATTTT.

The V gene is TRBV2, the J gene TRBJ2-7, with a tentative D call TRBD2 (5 bases). The CDR3 consists of 13 residues. Germline V lookup: CDR1 SNHLY, CDR2 FYNNEI. Deletions cut 4 bases from V and 6 bases from J, with 13 bases between. CDR3 bases: TGTGCCAGCAGTGGGACTGTTAGTGTCGAGCAGTACTTC. Translating it yields CASSGTVSVEQYF. Combining the CDR3 with reference TRBV2 and TRBJ2-7 gives the whole variable domain EPEVTQTPSHQVTQMGQEVILRCVPISNHLYFYWYRQILGQKVEFLVSFYNNEISEKSEIFDDQFSVERPDGSNFTLKIRSTKLEDSAMYFCASSGTVSVEQYFGPGTRLTVT.

Many counts were recorded for this clone. V usage is TRBV7-9 and J usage is TRBJ2-7, with TRBD1 identical over 9 bases. Unmatched junction bases numbered 7, after V lost 8 bases and J lost 8 bases. The CDR3 covers 12 residues. The germline CDR1 and CDR2 sequences are SEHNR and FQNEAQ (reference sequence). Written as DNA, the CDR3 is TGTGCCAGCGCGGGACAGGGATTCAAGCAGTACTTC. This encodes CASAGQGFKQYF.

V gene TRBV6-5 combines with J gene TRBJ2-7, with 11 bases identical to TRBD2. Germline V lookup: CDR1 MNHEY, CDR2 SVGAGI. The V segment lost 6 bases and the J segment 5 bases; nucleotides outside the gene matches: 3. There are 13 residues in the CDR3. The DNA of the CDR3 is TGTGCCAGCAGCCAGGGACTAGCGGACGAGCAGTACTTC. This sequence encodes CASSQGLADEQYF.

This chain joins TRBV27 and TRBJ2-1, with 14 bases aligning to TRBD2. The CDR3 extends over 17 amino acids. With 4 bases clipped from V and 7 bases from J, the junction kept 9 bases outside the gene matches. Germline CDR1 reads MNHEY; CDR2 reads SMNVEV (reference sequence). CDR3 sequence: CASSWVPGLAGENEQFF. In DNA form, the CDR3 reads TGTGCCAGCAGTTGGGTACCGGGACTAGCGGGGGAGAATGAGCAGTTCTTC.

The chain recombines TRBV19 with TRBJ1-5; 9 bases line up with TRBD1. Germline V gene lookup returns CDR1 LNHDA and CDR2 SQIVND (reference sequence). Trimming cost V 6 bases and J 7 bases; bases outside gene matches: 7. The CDR3 runs 14 residues. The CDR3 DNA reads as TGTGCCAGTAGCCCCGGGACAGGGAACCAGCCCCAGCATTTT. Translation gives CASSPGTGNQPQHF.

This sequence joins TRBV4-2 and TRBJ1-1, with D unclear. CDR1 LGHNA and CDR2 YNFKEQ come from the germline V gene. Between the trimmed V and J ends, which lost 1 base and 0 bases, there was a span of 3 bases. The CDR3 is made up of 13 amino acids. CDR3 loop: CASSQAMNTEAFF. Written as DNA, the CDR3 is TGTGCCAGCAGCCAAGCAATGAACACTGAAGCTTTCTTT.

This clone was seen a single time. The chain combines TRBV7-2 with TRBJ2-5, with D perhaps TRBD1 (6 bases). This CDR3 has 12 amino acids. Looked up from germline, CDR1 is SGHTA and CDR2 is FQGNSA. Trimming took 3 bases from V and 5 from J, leaving 7 bases between them. The CDR3 sequence: CASSLGAETQYF. The CDR3 DNA is TGTGCCAGCAGCTTGGGGGCGGAGACCCAGTACTTC.

V and J are TRBV2 and TRBJ2-7; D might be TRBD1 (6 bases). V lost 6 bases and J lost 3, with 18 bases in between. This CDR3 contains 15 residues. Germline V gene sequence: CDR1 SNHLY, CDR2 FYNNEI. Here the CDR3 DNA reads TGTGCCAGCAGGTCCAGTACAGGGACCATCTACGAGCAGTACTTC. Encoded protein: CASRSSTGTIYEQYF.

The CDR3 DNA reads as TGTGCCATCAGTGAGGGGGGGAACAATCAGCCCCAGCATTTT. Protein: CAISEGGNNQPQHF. The chain uses TRBV10-3 and TRBJ1-5, with D perhaps matching TRBD1 (5 bases). Germline V CDR1 and CDR2: ENHRY, SYGVKD. CDR3 length: 14 residues. V was cut by 2 bases and J by 3 bases, with 8 bases left in between.

The chain uses TRBV30 and TRBJ2-7; D is undetermined. Deletions cut 5 bases from V and 3 bases from J, with 8 bases between. This CDR3 region has 11 residues. CDR1 and CDR2 (germline): GTSNPN, SVGIG (reference sequence). In nucleotides, the CDR3 is TGTGCCTGGGTGGCCGGCTACGAGCAGTACTTC. It codes for CAWVAGYEQYF. Full variable domain (missing parts from reference TRBV30 and TRBJ2-7): SQTIHQWPATLVQPVGSPLSLECTVEGTSNPNLYWYRQAAGRGLQLLFYSVGIGQISSEVPQNLSASRPQDRQFILSSKKLLLSDSGFYLCAWVAGYEQYFGPGTRLTVT.

The chain links TRBV19 to TRBJ2-7, with a tentative D call TRBD2 (5 bases). The length of the CDR3 is 13 residues. Per germline, CDR1 LNHDA and CDR2 SQIVND (reference sequence). V was clipped by 5 bases and J by 6 bases, with 14 bases between them. This CDR3 is CASSPREGVEQYF. CDR3 DNA sequence: TGTGCCAGTAGTCCCCGAGAGGGAGTCGAGCAGTACTTC.

The chain carries TRBV27 and TRBJ2-4; 7 nucleotides align to TRBD2. The V and J ends lost 3 bases and 8 bases, in that order; junction bases with no gene match: 4. Germline V lookup: CDR1 MNHEY, CDR2 SMNVEV (reference sequence). This CDR3 contains 13 residues. CDR3 nucleotides: TGTGCCAGCAGTTTGGTGGGGAGGGACATTCAGTACTTC. This codes for CASSLVGRDIQYF.

This rearrangement joins TRBV27 to TRBJ2-3, with 13 bases that match TRBD2. The CDR3 has 14 residues. With V trimmed by 6 bases and J by 3 bases, 0 bases remained unmatched. Germline V lookup: CDR1 MNHEY, CDR2 SMNVEV (reference sequence). CDR3 nucleotides: TGTGCCAGCAGACTAGCGGGGGGGACAGATACGCAGTATTTT. This encodes CASRLAGGTDTQYF.

The chain links TRBV29-1 to TRBJ2-7; D not certain. This CDR3 has 13 amino acids. Germline CDR1 reads SQVTM; CDR2 reads ANQGSEA. Trimming left V 4 bases short and J 0 bases short, with 10 bases between. This CDR3 is CSVVLFSSYEQYF. The DNA for the CDR3 is TGCAGCGTTGTGCTATTTAGCTCCTACGAGCAGTACTTC.

This chain connects TRBV27 to TRBJ1-1; a weak D match, TRBD1 (6 bases). Germline-derived CDR1 and CDR2 are MNHEY and SMNVEV (reference sequence). V shed 5 bases and J shed 6 bases, with 13 bases lying between them. The length of the CDR3 is 13 residues. The CDR3 DNA reads TGTGCCAGCAGTGTCCGGGACACAGCTGAAGCTTTCTTT. It encodes CASSVRDTAEAFF.

This chain connects TRBV6-1 to TRBJ1-5; 10 positions agree with TRBD1. This CDR3 is built from 15 residues. CDR1 and CDR2 (germline): MNHNS, SASEGT. V lost 3 bases to trimming and J lost 5 bases; unmatched junction nucleotides: 4. The CDR3 region is CASSDGTGVHQPQHF. Here the CDR3 DNA reads TGTGCCAGCAGTGACGGGACAGGGGTCCATCAGCCCCAGCATTTT.

J is TRBJ2-7 and V is TRBV5-4; a weak D match, TRBD2 (7 bases). The germline V gene has CDR1 SGHNT and CDR2 YYREEE (reference sequence). Trimming cost V 2 bases and J 6 bases, with 21 bases left between them. The CDR3 spans 16 residues. The CDR3 region is CASSLPTGAGGGEQYF. The CDR3 DNA reads TGTGCCAGCAGCTTACCGACAGGAGCTGGGGGGGGCGAGCAGTACTTC.

This chain joins TRBV7-9 and TRBJ2-4; D is ambiguous. CDR3 length: 12 residues. Looked up from germline, CDR1 is SEHNR and CDR2 is FQNEAQ (reference sequence). V was shortened by 1 base and J by 14 bases, with 12 bases between the two germline ends. Written as DNA, the CDR3 is TGTGCCAGCAGCTTAGACCCGAGAGTGGAGTACTTC. Its translation is CASSLDPRVEYF.

The J gene is TRBJ2-7, the V gene TRBV19; D could derive from TRBD1 or TRBD2 (5 bases each). The germline CDR1 and CDR2 sequences are LNHDA and SQIVND (reference sequence). V gave up 5 bases and J gave up 1 base, with 12 bases separating them. CDR3 size: 14 residues. The DNA for the CDR3 is TGTGCCAGTAGTTGGGGCAGGGAGTCCTACGAGCAGTACTTC. Encoded protein: CASSWGRESYEQYF.

This clone was found once. V usage is TRBV5-1 and J usage is TRBJ1-1, with 8 bases lining up with TRBD1. The CDR3 loop spans 14 amino acids. Per germline, CDR1 SGHRS and CDR2 YFSETQ. V was clipped by 0 bases and J by 4 bases; unmatched bases: 2. CDR3 region: CASSLGQGATEAFF. The CDR3 nucleotides are TGCGCCAGCAGCTTGGGTCAGGGGGCCACTGAAGCTTTCTTT. The variable domain in full, completed from reference TRBV5-1 and TRBJ1-1, reads KAGVTQTPRYLIKTRGQQVTLSCSPISGHRSVSWYQQTPGQGLQFLFEYFSETQRNKGNFPGRFSGRQFSNSRSEMNVSTLELGDSALYLCASSLGQGATEAFFGQGTRLTVV.

The chain combines TRBV7-2 with TRBJ2-7; D possibly uses TRBD1 or TRBD2 (6 bases each). This CDR3 is built from 15 residues. Germline values: CDR1 SGHTA, CDR2 FQGNSA. Trimming removed 5 bases at V and 4 bases at J, with 18 bases between. The CDR3 DNA follows: TGTGCCAGCAGCCCAGAGTGGGGGGCAGGATACGAGCAGTACTTC. Translation gives CASSPEWGAGYEQYF.

The chain couples TRBV4-1 to TRBJ1-5; the match to TRBD1 covers 8 bases. Trimming removed 0 bases from V and 5 bases from J; junction bases left unmatched: 6. This CDR3 is built from 16 residues. The germline V gene has CDR1 MGHRA and CDR2 YSYEKL. The CDR3 loop is CASSQEDRGGYQPQHF. CDR3 coding DNA: TGCGCCAGCAGCCAAGAAGACAGGGGAGGGTATCAGCCCCAGCATTTT.

This chain joins TRBV28 and TRBJ2-7; 10 nucleotides agree with TRBD1. The CDR3 sequence is 13 residues long. V trimming: 8 bases; J trimming: 5 bases; junction bases outside the gene matches: 6. In germline, CDR1 is MDHEN, CDR2 SYDVKM. The CDR3 bases are TGTGCCAGCTCGGACAGGGGGGCAGACGAGCAGTACTTC. The encoded protein is CASSDRGADEQYF. The whole variable domain, filled in from reference TRBV28 and TRBJ2-7, reads DVKVTQSSRYLVKRTGEKVFLECVQDMDHENMFWYRQDPGLGLRLIYFSYDVKMKEKGDIPEGYSVSREKKERFSLILESASTNQTSMYLCASSDRGADEQYFGPGTRLTVT.

This clone was picked up a small number of times. The chain has TRBV7-9 and TRBJ2-3; TRBD2 matches 12 bases. Germline V CDR1 and CDR2: SEHNR, FQNEAQ (reference sequence). The CDR3 totals 15 residues. V lost 6 bases to trimming and J lost 6 bases; unmatched junction nucleotides: 7. CDR3 in DNA: TGTGCCAGCAGTGACCCTCTAGCGGGGGGGGATACGCAGTATTTT. Translating it yields CASSDPLAGGDTQYF.

The chain links TRBV13 to TRBJ2-5; maybe TRBD2 (5 bases). V was pared by 5 bases and J by 3 bases, with 13 bases between. The CDR3 runs 14 residues. Germline CDR1 PRHDT, CDR2 FYEKMQ (reference sequence). CDR3 sequence reads: CASSRGGREETQYF. The CDR3 nucleotides read TGTGCCAGCAGCCGTGGAGGTCGGGAAGAGACCCAGTACTTC.